The T cell receptor (beta chain) under discussion was sequenced for a study of radiotherapy plus CTLA-4 blockade in lung cancer. Findings and limits, study-wide: Clones of tumor-derived TCRs expanded in blood after radiotherapy plus ipilimumab.

Regarding this clone: Its antigen is undetermined.

Produced via immunoSEQ multiplex PCR; TCRdb's table is partial and in-frame only. The sample holds 85,000 to 90,000 clones, around 87% seen once. Sequenced here: peripheral blood, sampled from a patient treated with radiotherapy plus ipilimumab. The receptor was isolated from a human donor with non-small cell lung cancer that progressed on radiotherapy plus ipilimumab.

In DNA form, the CDR3 reads TGTGCCAGTAGTAACGAGCAGGGACGAAAAGGAGGTCAGCCCCAGCATTTT. It translates to CASSNEQGRKGGQPQHF. This chain joins TRBV19 and TRBJ1-5; maybe TRBD1 (5 bases). The CDR3 runs to 17 residues. CDR1 and CDR2 (germline): LNHDA, SQIVND (reference sequence). The germline V and J ends were trimmed by 4 bases and 6 bases, with 22 bases remaining between them.